The 4 T cell receptor beta chains below come from one sample, sequenced in a study of shared T cell receptors in the human thymus. Method: immunoSEQ multiplex PCR; TCRdb's copy keeps in-frame clones and lacks some. The data hold 500,000 to 750,000 clones, with approximately 90% observed a single time. This sample was also put to use in a study of human thymus T cells.

What was sequenced was thymocytes. Receptor source: a boy under two years old with a congenital heart defect.

This chain uses TRBV4-1 with TRBJ2-7; the D gene is possibly TRBD2 (6 bases). There are 15 residues in the CDR3. V lost 0 bases to trimming and J lost 5 bases, with 14 bases between them. Per the germline V gene, CDR1 is MGHRA and CDR2 is YSYEKL. Here the CDR3 DNA reads TGCGCCAGCAGCCAAGATCCGACTAGTTTTCACGAGCAGTACTTC. Residues: CASSQDPTSFHEQYF.

The gene calls are TRBV2 and TRBJ2-7, with 7 bases matching TRBD2. The CDR3 is made up of 17 amino acids. Germline CDR1 is SNHLY and CDR2 is FYNNEI. J was trimmed by 4 bases and V by 10 bases; bases with no gene match: 22. CDR3 DNA sequence: TGTGCCACTACGGGACTACCGACATTAAGTAAGTTTTACGAGCAGTACTTC. Residues: CATTGLPTLSKFYEQYF.

This clone was seen once. The chain has TRBV4-1 and TRBJ2-1, with a possible D match to TRBD2 (6 bases). From germline, CDR1 is MGHRA and CDR2 YSYEKL. This CDR3 region has 17 residues. Trimming shortened V by 0 bases and J by 7 bases, and 19 bases separated the two germline ends. DNA of the CDR3: TGCGCCAGCAGCCAAGATACTCGAGCGGGCCCCGAGAATGAGCAGTTCTTC. Encoded protein: CASSQDTRAGPENEQFF.

This clone was observed a handful of times. Distinct nucleotide sequences in the sample also encode this CDR3. The rearrangement uses TRBV18 and TRBJ1-3; D gene unclear. CDR3 length equals 12 residues. Germline V CDR1 and CDR2: KGHSH, LQKENI. V lost 6 bases to trimming and J lost 3 bases, with 6 bases between them. CDR3 DNA: TGTGCCAGCTCCCCGGGTGGAAACACCATATATTTT. It yields the protein CASSPGGNTIYF.